This T cell receptor (beta chain) stems from a study of T-cell memory formation after mild COVID-19. Background on the study: Each donor largely had its own TCR clusters.

Germline CDR1 reads GTSNPN; CDR2 reads SVGIG (reference sequence). The CDR3 totals 12 residues. Trimming removed 2 bases from V and 1 base from J, with 2 bases in between. Comments on this clonotype: What it binds is not known.

TCRdb ran MiXCR on the 5' RACE reads and lists one entry per CDR3 protein. The sample lists 410,000 or so distinct CDR3 sequences; under 25% were seen once. Study results and limitations: Prior to infection, memory already included some responding clones, suggesting cross-reactive memory joined.

The sample was PBMCs or a T cell subset sorted from them (not recorded which). This chain links TRBV30 with TRBJ2-2; D gene ambiguous. The TCR originated in an adult woman who had mild COVID-19 (a few samples of this study predate the infection). Cell type and time point are not known. The CDR3 reads CAWSQNTGELFF. For the CDR3, the DNA is TGTGCCTGGAGTCAGAACACCGGGGAGCTGTTTTTT.